Listed below are T cell receptor beta chains from one sample, sequenced in a study of patients and donors after allogeneic stem cell transplantation. TCRdb ran MiXCR on the RT-PCR reads and lists one entry per CDR3 protein. The sample lists some 150,000 distinct CDR3 sequences; about 36% were seen once. Sequencing was done on a sample of blood, either unsorted or a sorted T cell fraction (not recorded which). The origin of the receptors is a human donor who was either an allogeneic HSCT recipient or a stem cell or donor lymphocyte infusion donor (not recorded which). It is not recorded whose cells these are; they may come from a transplant donor. CDR3s include the opening cysteine and the closing phenylalanine or tryptophan. D genes are given only for firm matches. Clone sizes are given selectively: once, few, many, or a class where the clone is expanded.

>-|TRBJ2-5|-|TRBV12-3/TRBV12-4
CASRDPGQEETQYF
TGTGCCAGCAGAGATCCAGGGCAGGAAGAGACCCAGTACTTC
>-|TRBJ1-5|-|TRBV7-6
CASSPGTTAGNQPQHF
TGTGCCAGCAGCCCTGGGACGACGGCCGGCAATCAGCCCCAGCATTTT
>-|TRBJ2-3|TRBD1|TRBV12-3/TRBV12-4
CASSPDRGPTVDTQYF
TGTGCCAGCAGTCCGGACAGGGGCCCCACCGTGGATACGCAGTATTTT
>-|TRBJ2-3|TRBD2|TRBV6-2/TRBV6-3
CASVVGGGADTQYF
TGTGCCAGCGTTGTTGGCGGGGGAGCAGATACGCAGTATTTT
>-|TRBJ2-7|-|TRBV20-1
CSAAYIYEQYF
TGCAGTGCTGCGTATATCTACGAGCAGTACTTC
>-|TRBJ1-1|-|TRBV13
CASSQGLTEAFF
TGTGCCAGCAGCCAAGGGCTGACTGAAGCTTTCTTT
>-|TRBJ2-5|TRBD1|TRBV6-5
CASSRTGTARETQYF
TGTGCCAGCAGTCGTACCGGGACAGCTCGGGAGACCCAGTACTTC
>few|TRBJ1-5|-|TRBV20-1
CSAVSGLTYQPQHF
TGCAGTGCCGTTTCCGGGCTTACCTATCAGCCCCAGCATTTT
>few|TRBJ2-5|-|TRBV6-5
CASSRNRQVGRYF
TGTGCCAGCAGTAGGAACCGCCAAGTGGGACGGTACTTC
>few|TRBJ2-5|-|TRBV7-8
CASSTDRQETQYF
TGTGCCAGCAGCACCGACCGCCAAGAGACCCAGTACTTC
>-|TRBJ1-2|TRBD1|TRBV7-9
CASSFWTGEGYTF
TGTGCCAGCAGCTTTTGGACAGGGGAAGGCTACACCTTC
>few|TRBJ2-7|-|TRBV7-7
CASSLRGGYEQYF
TGTGCTAGCAGCTTGCGTGGCGGGTACGAGCAGTACTTC
>-|TRBJ2-3|-|TRBV7-2
CASNQQGTLSTDTQYF
TGTGCCAGCAACCAACAGGGGACTTTAAGCACAGATACGCAGTATTTT
>few|TRBJ1-5|-|TRBV12-3/TRBV12-4
CASSFGTAVYQPQHF
TGTGCCAGCAGCTTCGGGACGGCCGTGTATCAGCCCCAGCATTTT
>-|TRBJ1-4|-|TRBV6-5
CASQRGASNEKLFF
TGTGCCAGTCAGAGGGGGGCCAGTAATGAAAAACTGTTTTTT
>many|TRBJ1-5|-|TRBV6-6
CASTGVNSNQPQHF
TGTGCCAGCACGGGGGTCAATAGCAATCAGCCCCAGCATTTT
>-|TRBJ2-3|TRBD2|TRBV28
CASSLAGGGQDTQYF
TGTGCCAGCAGCCTAGCGGGGGGCGGGCAGGATACGCAGTATTTT
>-|TRBJ2-1|-|TRBV3-1
CASSPMGGVIYNEQFF
TGTGCCAGCAGCCCGATGGGCGGGGTAATCTACAATGAGCAGTTCTTC
>-|TRBJ1-2|-|TRBV7-3
CASGGPSGYTF
TGTGCCAGCGGGGGGCCATCTGGCTACACCTTC